This TCR beta chain was sequenced for a study of T-cell reconstitution after alpha-beta-depleted transplantation in children. CDR1 and CDR2 (germline): KGHDR, SFDVKD. With 5 bases removed from V and 9 bases from J, the gap between germline ends came to 10 bases. The CDR3 sequence is 12 residues long. It was with unique molecular identifiers that the TCRbeta library was prepared. Via MiXCR, TCRdb re-called the PCR reads, giving one row per CDR3 protein. In the table there are about 500,000 distinct CDR3 sequences, 30% to 35% of which are singletons. The sequencing here drew on PBMCs from the stem cell graft donor, taken from the stem cell graft. The source is a human donor who donated a stem cell graft to a child with aplastic anemia. The chain combines TRBV24-1 with TRBJ2-1; the D gene is possibly TRBD2 (6 bases). CDR3 amino acids: CATSGRGFEQFF. The CDR3 DNA reads TGTGCCACCAGTGGTCGGGGGTTTGAGCAGTTCTTC.